This T cell receptor beta chain was sequenced in a study of T cells in Graves' hyperthyroidism and ophthalmopathy. This clonotype was observed many times. The V and J ends lost 6 bases and 4 bases, in that order; junction bases with no gene match: 7. Germline V CDR1 and CDR2: SNHLY, FYNNEI. The CDR3 is 15 residues long. TCR beta CDR3 regions were amplified from RNA transcripts. The TCR CDR3 first-round RT-PCR relied on the HTBI primer set. Each CDR3 protein gets one entry after TCRdb re-called the multiplex PCR reads with MiXCR. The data contain a few hundred thousand distinct CDR3 sequences, more than 15% of them seen just once; the ten biggest clones take up 2.5% to 4%.

The gene calls are TRBV2 and TRBJ2-7; 12 bases are shared with TRBD1. This clonotype was sampled from a woman aged 35 to 49 with Graves' ophthalmopathy. Material for sequencing was blood. The CDR3 DNA reads TGTGCCAGCAGAGCCGGGACAGGGGGCGAATACGAGCAGTACTTC. Its translation is CASRAGTGGEYEQYF.